Following are 29 T cell receptor beta chains from one sample sequenced in a study of T cells after yellow fever vaccination (dated by TCRdb to the late 2010s). Read against the paper, the sample's treatment or condition label means: live attenuated yellow fever vaccine strain. Library method: 5' RACE. The sequencing machine was an Illumina HiSeq 2500. Clones were called with MiXCR by TCRdb after fastp trimmed the public reads at Q25, and only in-frame beta chains were retained. Every distinct CDR3 protein forms one entry, paired with its most common genes and DNA. The sample table shows about 400,000 distinct CDR3 sequences, and approximately 5.7% are seen once. The ten most abundant clones make up about 15% of the sample. Material: PBMCs, obtained 5 days after the yellow fever booster vaccination. The receptors derive from a young man who received the YFV17D yellow fever vaccine.

Ten or more counts support this clonotype. V and J are TRBV6-5 and TRBJ2-1; TRBD1 is a possible D gene (6 bases). Germline-derived CDR1 and CDR2 are MNHEY and SVGAGI. The CDR3 contains 17 residues. V shed 0 bases and J shed 5 bases, with 17 bases lying between them. The CDR3 loop reads CASSYSWRAGVNNEQFF. The CDR3 bases are TGTGCCAGCAGTTACTCTTGGCGGGCAGGGGTAAACAATGAGCAGTTCTTC.

This clonotype appeared many times. This chain joins TRBV7-2 and TRBJ1-5; 7 bases align to TRBD1. This CDR3 is built from 14 residues. The germline CDR1 and CDR2 sequences are SGHTA and FQGNSA. J gave up 7 bases and V 1 base, and 4 bases lay outside the gene matches. The CDR3 spells CASSLGGGGQPQHF. CDR3 in DNA: TGTGCCAGCAGCTTAGGAGGGGGCGGACAGCCCCAGCATTTT.

J is TRBJ2-7 and V is TRBV5-1, with 7 bases that match TRBD1. The germline CDR1 and CDR2 sequences are SGHRS and YFSETQ. With V trimmed by 0 bases and J by 3 bases, 9 bases remained unmatched. This CDR3 comprises 16 residues. CDR3 nucleotides: TGCGCCAGCAGCTTGGACCCGGGTGGGACAGACTACGAGCAGTACTTC. It is translated as CASSLDPGGTDYEQYF.

Details on this clonotype: This may arise from a read error, as a much more abundant clone is one base away. This chain joins TRBV18 and TRBJ2-1, with a tentative D call TRBD2 (6 bases). The CDR3 spans 14 residues. Germline V gene sequence: CDR1 KGHSH, CDR2 LQKENI. This CDR3 reads CASSPPPGVNGQFF. The CDR3 DNA follows: TGTGCCAGCTCACCACCTCCGGGAGTGAATGGGCAGTTCTTC. Using reference TRBV18 and TRBJ2-1 for the parts outside the CDR3, the full variable domain is NAGVMQNPRHLVRRRGQEARLRCSPMKGHSHVYWYRQLPEEGLKFMVYLQKENIIDESGMPKERFSAEFPKEGPSILRIQQVVRGDSAAYFCASSPPPGVNGQFFGPGTRLTVL.

Many counts were recorded for this clonotype. The chain uses TRBV12-3 or TRBV12-4 and TRBJ2-3, with D perhaps TRBD1 or TRBD2 (6 bases each). With 10 bases removed from V and 8 bases from J, the gap between germline ends came to 22 bases. This CDR3 spans 14 amino acids. CDR3 sequence: CATQPASRGGTQYF. The DNA for the CDR3 is TGTGCCACCCAACCGGCCTCCAGGGGAGGTACGCAGTATTTT.

The sample holds many counts of this clonotype. The chain combines TRBV20-1 with TRBJ1-5; no clear D. The CDR3 has 14 amino acids. Trimming shortened V by 5 bases and J by 3 bases, and 14 bases separated the two germline ends. In germline, CDR1 is DFQATT, CDR2 SNEGSKA (reference sequence). The CDR3 bases are TGCAGTGCTGATGGATCCACCGACAATCAGCCCCAGCATTTT. It yields the protein CSADGSTDNQPQHF.

This clonotype has just a few counts. The chain couples TRBV7-9 to TRBJ2-3; D unresolved. Trimming pared 5 bases from V and 5 bases from J, leaving 14 bases between. The germline V gene encodes CDR1 SEHNR and CDR2 FQNEAQ (reference sequence). The CDR3 consists of 14 residues. Here the CDR3 reads CASSPPGSGDTQYF. As DNA, the CDR3 is TGTGCCAGCAGCCCACCAGGTTCGGGAGATACGCAGTATTTT. The full variable domain, with the rest looked up from reference TRBV7-9 and TRBJ2-3, is DTGVSQNPRHKITKRGQNVTFRCDPISEHNRLYWYRQTLGQGPEFLTYFQNEAQLEKSRLLSDRFSAERPKGSFSTLEIQRTEQGDSAMYLCASSPPGSGDTQYFGPGTRLTVL.

This clonotype was observed a few times. The V call is TRBV5-4, the J call TRBJ2-5, with D tentatively TRBD1 (6 bases). CDR1 and CDR2 (germline): SGHNT, YYREEE (reference sequence). This CDR3 has 15 residues. The V gene lost 3 bases and the J gene lost 1 base, with 13 bases spanning the gap. CDR3 nucleotides: TGTGCCAGCAGCTCGAAACAGGGTTCCCAAGAGACCCAGTACTTC. Its protein is CASSSKQGSQETQYF.

This clonotype was seen a few times. The chain couples TRBV7-2 to TRBJ2-1, with unresolved D. The germline V gene encodes CDR1 SGHTA and CDR2 FQGNSA. The V and J ends lost 0 bases and 8 bases respectively, with 11 bases between them. The CDR3 sequence is 14 residues long. CDR3 amino acids: CASSLAQVTYEQFF. For the CDR3, the DNA is TGTGCCAGCAGCTTAGCTCAGGTGACGTATGAGCAGTTCTTC.

This clonotype was seen at least ten times. The DNA of the CDR3 is TGCGCCAGCAGCCCAGGACAGGGCGGTAACTATGGCTACACCTTC. Translating it yields CASSPGQGGNYGYTF. The chain recombines TRBV4-3 with TRBJ1-2, with 8 bases aligning to TRBD1. The CDR3 is 15 residues long. Germline-derived CDR1 and CDR2 are LGHNA and YSLEER. After removal of 4 bases from V and 1 base from J, the junction contained 5 bases not matched to a gene.

This clonotype was counted only a few times. The CDR3 sequence is CAWSGSSRSYNEQFF. CDR3 sequence (DNA): TGTGCCTGGAGTGGTTCTAGCCGCTCCTACAATGAGCAGTTCTTC. The genes are TRBV30 and TRBJ2-1; weak D call: TRBD2 (5 bases). Germline lookup yields CDR1 GTSNPN and CDR2 SVGIG (reference sequence). Trimming took 1 base from V and 0 from J, leaving 10 bases between them. This CDR3 has 15 residues.

The V gene is TRBV7-6, the J gene TRBJ2-7, with D perhaps matching TRBD2 (5 bases). This CDR3 has 13 amino acids. V was cut by 0 bases and J by 6 bases, with 9 bases left in between. Per the germline V gene, CDR1 is SGHVS and CDR2 is FNYEAQ. The DNA for the CDR3 is TGTGCCAGCAGCTTAGCGGGAGCGAGCGAGCAGTACTTC. Encoded protein: CASSLAGASEQYF.

This clonotype was observed a few times. The V call is TRBV7-2, the J call TRBJ2-1; 8 bases are shared with TRBD1. Germline CDR1 SGHTA, CDR2 FQGNSA. Trimming cost V 5 bases and J 4 bases; bases outside gene matches: 7. The CDR3 covers 15 residues. The CDR3 DNA is TGTGCCAGCAGCCCGGGACAGGTGACGTACAATGAGCAGTTCTTC. Amino acid sequence: CASSPGQVTYNEQFF.

This clonotype came up many times. The chain combines TRBV27 with TRBJ1-2, with 10 bases matching TRBD1. V was clipped by 2 bases and J by 8 bases; unmatched bases: 14. The CDR3 extends over 17 amino acids. Germline CDR1 and CDR2: MNHEY and SMNVEV (reference sequence). The CDR3 is CASSLGGPDRGKSGYTF. The CDR3 nucleotides read TGTGCCAGCAGTTTAGGCGGCCCGGACAGGGGGAAGAGCGGCTACACCTTC.

This clonotype has at least ten counts. This chain connects TRBV20-1 to TRBJ2-2; 8 nucleotides agree with TRBD2. V lost 5 bases to trimming and J lost 5 bases; unmatched junction nucleotides: 4. Germline V gene data show CDR1 as DFQATT and CDR2 as SNEGSKA (reference sequence). This CDR3 contains 13 residues. The CDR3 protein is CSASRGETGELFF. In nucleotides, the CDR3 is TGCAGTGCTTCGCGGGGGGAGACCGGGGAGCTGTTTTTT.

This clonotype was counted only a few times. This chain uses TRBV4-2 with TRBJ1-2; the match to TRBD1 covers 9 bases. The trim removed 0 bases at V and 0 bases at J, leaving 8 bases unmatched. The germline gives CDR1 LGHNA, CDR2 YNFKEQ. The CDR3 is 18 amino acids. CDR3 DNA: TGTGCCAGCAGCCAAGATAGCGGGACAGGGATTTCTAACTATGGCTACACCTTC. Translation gives CASSQDSGTGISNYGYTF.

A few counts support this clonotype. The chain employs TRBV9 and TRBJ1-1; weak D call: TRBD1 (6 bases). V lost 3 bases to trimming and J lost 6 bases, with 24 bases between them. Germline CDR1 SGDLS, CDR2 YYNGEE. The CDR3 consists of 17 residues. The CDR3 sequence: CASSERDTRGRSAEAFF. The CDR3 DNA is TGTGCCAGCAGCGAGAGGGATACGCGGGGGCGAAGTGCTGAAGCTTTCTTT.

This clonotype occurred a few times. The chain couples TRBV20-1 to TRBJ2-1; possible D gene TRBD2, 5 bases. Germline V lookup: CDR1 DFQATT, CDR2 SNEGSKA (reference sequence). Trimming stripped 1 base from V and 7 bases from J, with 17 bases between. The CDR3 spans 15 residues. The CDR3 sequence is CSARGAVHRGNEQFF. The CDR3 nucleotides read TGCAGTGCTAGAGGAGCAGTCCATCGAGGGAATGAGCAGTTCTTC.

This clonotype was seen only a few times. The chain has TRBV7-9 and TRBJ2-2; 8 bases map to TRBD2. With V trimmed by 4 bases and J by 2 bases, 9 bases remained unmatched. Germline CDR1 SEHNR, CDR2 FQNEAQ (reference sequence). CDR3 length equals 17 residues. This chain's CDR3 is CASSSSRLAINTGELFF. In nucleotides, the CDR3 is TGTGCCAGCAGCTCATCCCGACTAGCGATTAACACCGGGGAGCTGTTTTTT.

The chain's CDR3 is CASGLEAGSDTQYF. The CDR3 nucleotides read TGCGCCAGCGGGTTAGAGGCAGGGTCAGATACGCAGTATTTT. The V and J genes are TRBV5-1 and TRBJ2-3, with D possibly matching TRBD1 (5 bases). Deletions cut 7 bases from V and 4 bases from J, with 16 bases between. The CDR3 contains 14 residues. Germline V gene sequence: CDR1 SGHRS, CDR2 YFSETQ.

This clonotype has only a few counts. The V and J genes are TRBV28 and TRBJ2-7; 10 positions agree with TRBD2. The CDR3 consists of 14 residues. Trimming took 8 bases from V and 4 from J; bases not matched to a gene: 8. Germline V gene sequence: CDR1 MDHEN, CDR2 SYDVKM. The CDR3 protein is CASGLGTSVYEQYF. The CDR3 DNA reads as TGTGCCAGCGGTCTTGGGACTAGCGTGTACGAGCAGTACTTC.

This clonotype has just a few counts. The V and J genes are TRBV30 and TRBJ2-3, with 10 bases identical to TRBD2. The V and J ends lost 0 bases and 1 base, in that order; junction bases with no gene match: 7. The length of the CDR3 is 17 residues. The germline V gene has CDR1 GTSNPN and CDR2 SVGIG (reference sequence). In DNA form, the CDR3 reads TGTGCCTGGAGTGTAACGACTAGCGGGTTTGGCACAGATACGCAGTATTTT. Encoded protein: CAWSVTTSGFGTDTQYF.

This sequence joins TRBV7-2 and TRBJ1-6; D gene uncertain. Germline CDR1 and CDR2: SGHTA and FQGNSA. This CDR3 has 14 amino acids. V lost 3 bases and J 6 bases, leaving 9 bases between the germline ends. CDR3 sequence (DNA): TGTGCCAGCAGCTTCGGACCGGTTAATTCACCCCTCCACTTT. Its protein is CASSFGPVNSPLHF.

The V gene is TRBV4-3, the J gene TRBJ2-1; 11 bases match TRBD2. CDR1 and CDR2 from the germline V gene are LGHNA and YSLEER. The V and J ends lost 0 bases and 9 bases, in that order; junction bases with no gene match: 4. The CDR3 length is 15 residues. CDR3 nucleotide sequence: TGCGCCAGCAGCCAAGAACTAGCGGGAGCGGGTGAGCAGTTCTTC. Protein product: CASSQELAGAGEQFF.

The table lists this clonotype with a few counts. This chain links TRBV18 with TRBJ2-7; tentative D call: TRBD1 (6 bases). The V end was cut by 5 bases, the J end by 2 bases, with 13 bases between. The length of the CDR3 is 14 residues. Germline CDR1 and CDR2: KGHSH and LQKENI. The CDR3 region has the DNA TGTGCCAGCTCAATCGGACAGCCACCCTACGAGCAGTACTTC. As protein: CASSIGQPPYEQYF.

This clonotype has a count of ten or more. The chain uses TRBV12-3 or TRBV12-4 and TRBJ2-2, with no clear D. The ends were cut back, 7 bases at V and 6 bases at J, with 9 bases in the middle. This CDR3 is built from 12 residues. CDR3 nucleotides: TGTGCCAGCAACCTACCCTCCGGGGAGCTGTTTTTT. Its protein product is CASNLPSGELFF.

In this sample, this clonotype turned up many times. The chain recombines TRBV7-9 with TRBJ2-2; 7 nucleotides align to TRBD2. Germline CDR1 reads SEHNR; CDR2 reads FQNEAQ (reference sequence). The V and J ends lost 5 bases and 3 bases, in that order; junction bases with no gene match: 6. The CDR3 consists of 15 residues. In DNA form, the CDR3 reads TGTGCCAGCAGCCCAGCGGGATTGTACACCGGGGAGCTGTTTTTT. It yields the protein CASSPAGLYTGELFF.

This clonotype was seen ten or more times. The chain joins TRBV6-5 to TRBJ2-1, with D hard to call. Per the germline V gene, CDR1 is MNHEY and CDR2 is SVGAGI. CDR3 length equals 12 residues. V lost 4 bases and J 2 bases, leaving 3 bases between the germline ends. Here the CDR3 DNA reads TGTGCCAGCAGTTCTACCTACAATGAGCAGTTCTTC. This codes for CASSSTYNEQFF.

This clonotype has at least ten counts. The V gene is TRBV7-9, the J gene TRBJ2-5; tentative D call: TRBD2 (5 bases). V dropped 1 base and J dropped 1 base, with 13 bases sitting between them. This CDR3 is built from 16 residues. Germline V gene sequence: CDR1 SEHNR, CDR2 FQNEAQ (reference sequence). In DNA, the CDR3 is TGTGCCAGCAGCTTAGGGGCCGCCCGGGGCCAAGAGACCCAGTACTTC. Amino acids: CASSLGAARGQETQYF.